A single sample is the source of the 5 T cell receptor beta chains below, sequenced in a study of shared clonotypes between healthy human individuals. Sequencing used immunoSEQ multiplex PCR; TCRdb keeps in-frame clones, though not all of them. In the table there are over a million clones, about 98.5% of which are singletons. The sample taken for sequencing was naive CD4+ T cells sorted from blood. Subset defined: CD45RA+ positively selected. These receptor sequences come from a man aged 30 to 39 in good health.

This sequence joins TRBV5-1 and TRBJ2-7; 13 bases are shared with TRBD2. Germline CDR1 reads SGHRS; CDR2 reads YFSETQ. Germline trimming cut 4 bases from V and 4 bases from J; bases unmatched to any gene: 8. This CDR3 region has 16 residues. The CDR3 DNA sequence: TGCGCCAGCAGCCCTCGGACTAGCGGGAGCGGTTACGAGCAGTACTTC. This codes for CASSPRTSGSGYEQYF.

DNA for the CDR3: TGCGCCAGCAGCCAAGCCGGGACGGATGCGGGAAACACCATATATTTT. It specifies CASSQAGTDAGNTIYF. The genes are TRBV4-1 and TRBJ1-3, with D possibly matching TRBD1 (5 bases). Germline loops: CDR1 MGHRA, CDR2 YSYEKL. This CDR3 is 16 amino acids long. V lost 1 base and J 4 bases, leaving 14 bases between the germline ends.

V is TRBV1 and J is TRBJ2-1; the table's D gene call, TRBD2, was not cross checked with the DNA. TRBV1 is a pseudogene. The CDR3 loop spans 14 amino acids. This CDR3 reads CTSSPTLAGNEQFF. The CDR3 DNA is TGCACCAGCAGCCCGACTCTAGCGGGGAATGAGCAGTTCTTC.

The rearrangement links TRBV6-5 to TRBJ2-7, with D unresolved. The CDR3 covers 14 residues. The V and J ends lost 5 bases and 0 bases respectively, with 11 bases between them. Germline values: CDR1 MNHEY, CDR2 SVGAGI. CDR3 sequence (DNA): TGTGCCAGCAGTCTCATGAGAAGCTCCTACGAGCAGTACTTC. As protein: CASSLMRSSYEQYF.

This chain connects TRBV5-5 to TRBJ2-3; D gene uncertain. Trimming stripped 3 bases from V and 5 bases from J, with 25 bases between. Germline CDR1 SGHKS, CDR2 YYEKEE (reference sequence). The CDR3 covers 18 residues. This chain's CDR3 is CASSSLNSSLDSGDTQYF. The CDR3, as DNA: TGTGCCAGCAGCTCCCTAAACAGTAGCCTAGATTCGGGAGATACGCAGTATTTT.